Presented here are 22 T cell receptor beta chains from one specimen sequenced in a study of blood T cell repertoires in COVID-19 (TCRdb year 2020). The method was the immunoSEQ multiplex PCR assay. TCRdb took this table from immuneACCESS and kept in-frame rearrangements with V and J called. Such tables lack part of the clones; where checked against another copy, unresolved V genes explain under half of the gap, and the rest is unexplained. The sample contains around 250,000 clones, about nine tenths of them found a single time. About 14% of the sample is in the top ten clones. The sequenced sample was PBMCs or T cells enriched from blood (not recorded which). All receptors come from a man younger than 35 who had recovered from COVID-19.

CDR3 sequence: CAWSLIGGQEQFF. CDR3 in DNA: TGTGCCTGGAGTCTCATCGGAGGCCAAGAGCAGTTCTTC. The chain links TRBV30 to TRBJ2-1, with a weak D call TRBD2 (5 bases). The CDR3 spans 13 residues. V lost 2 bases, J lost 10 bases, and 15 bases lay in between. Germline V gene data show CDR1 as GTSNPN and CDR2 as SVGIG (reference sequence).

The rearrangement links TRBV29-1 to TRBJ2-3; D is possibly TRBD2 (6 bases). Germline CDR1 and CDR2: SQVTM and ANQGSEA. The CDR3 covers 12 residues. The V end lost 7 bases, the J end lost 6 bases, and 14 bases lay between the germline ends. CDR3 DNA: TGCAGCGCAAGCAGGGCGGGGGATACGCAGTATTTT. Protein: CSASRAGDTQYF.

CDR3 DNA: TGTGCCAGCAGTGAAGGGGAGGGAACGAATGAGCAGTTCTTC. Amino acid sequence: CASSEGEGTNEQFF. This chain connects TRBV6-1 to TRBJ2-1; 7 bases map to TRBD2. The CDR3 runs 14 residues. V trimming: 1 base; J trimming: 7 bases; junction bases outside the gene matches: 4. Germline V gives CDR1 MNHNS, CDR2 SASEGT.

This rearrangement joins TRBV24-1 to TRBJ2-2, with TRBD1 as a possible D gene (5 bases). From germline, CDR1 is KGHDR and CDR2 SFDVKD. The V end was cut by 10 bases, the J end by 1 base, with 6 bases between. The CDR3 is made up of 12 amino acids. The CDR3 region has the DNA TGTGCCACAAGGGGGAACACCGGGGAGCTGTTTTTT. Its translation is CATRGNTGELFF.

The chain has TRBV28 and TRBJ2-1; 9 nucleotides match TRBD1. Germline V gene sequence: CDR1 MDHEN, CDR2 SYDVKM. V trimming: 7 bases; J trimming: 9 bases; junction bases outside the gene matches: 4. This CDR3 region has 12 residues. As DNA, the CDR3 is TGTGCCAGCACCCAGGGACAGGGTGAGCAGTTCTTC. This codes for CASTQGQGEQFF. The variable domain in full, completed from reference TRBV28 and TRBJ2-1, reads DVKVTQSSRYLVKRTGEKVFLECVQDMDHENMFWYRQDPGLGLRLIYFSYDVKMKEKGDIPEGYSVSREKKERFSLILESASTNQTSMYLCASTQGQGEQFFGPGTRLTVL.

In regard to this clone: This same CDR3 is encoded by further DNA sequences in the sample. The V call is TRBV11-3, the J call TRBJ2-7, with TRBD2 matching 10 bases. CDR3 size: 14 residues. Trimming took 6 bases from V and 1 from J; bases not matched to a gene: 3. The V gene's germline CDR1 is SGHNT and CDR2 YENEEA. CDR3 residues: CASRRTSGSYEQYF. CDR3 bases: TGTGCCAGCAGGCGGACTAGCGGTTCCTACGAGCAGTACTTC.

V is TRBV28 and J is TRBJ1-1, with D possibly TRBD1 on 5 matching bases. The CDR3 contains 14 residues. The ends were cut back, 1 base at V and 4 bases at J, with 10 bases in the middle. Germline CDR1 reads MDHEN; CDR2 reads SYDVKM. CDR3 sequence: CASSLYRGPTEAFF. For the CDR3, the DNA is TGTGCCAGCAGTTTATATAGGGGCCCCACTGAAGCTTTCTTT.

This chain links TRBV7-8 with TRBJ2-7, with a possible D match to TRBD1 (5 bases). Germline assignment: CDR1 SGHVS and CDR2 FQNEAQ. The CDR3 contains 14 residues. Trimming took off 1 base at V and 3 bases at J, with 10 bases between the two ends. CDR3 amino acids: CASSLEAGFYEQYF. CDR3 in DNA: TGTGCCAGCAGCTTAGAGGCAGGGTTCTACGAGCAGTACTTC.

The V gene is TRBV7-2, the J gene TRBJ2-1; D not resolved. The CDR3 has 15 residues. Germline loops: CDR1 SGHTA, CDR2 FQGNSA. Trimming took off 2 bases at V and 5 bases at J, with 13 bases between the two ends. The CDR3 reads CASSLMGPNDNEQFF. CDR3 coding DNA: TGTGCCAGCAGCTTAATGGGCCCGAACGACAATGAGCAGTTCTTC.

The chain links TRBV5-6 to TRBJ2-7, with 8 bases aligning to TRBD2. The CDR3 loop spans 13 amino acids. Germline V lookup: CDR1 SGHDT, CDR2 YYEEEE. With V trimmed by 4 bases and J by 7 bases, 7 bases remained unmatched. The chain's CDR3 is CASSPLAGPEQYF. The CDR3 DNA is TGTGCCAGCAGCCCGCTAGCGGGTCCTGAGCAGTACTTC.

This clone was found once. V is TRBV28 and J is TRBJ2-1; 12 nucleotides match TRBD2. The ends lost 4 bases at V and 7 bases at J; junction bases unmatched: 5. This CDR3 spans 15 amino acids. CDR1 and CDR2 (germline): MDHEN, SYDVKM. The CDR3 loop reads CASSSIGLAGNEQFF. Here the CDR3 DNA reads TGTGCCAGCAGTTCCATAGGACTAGCGGGAAATGAGCAGTTCTTC.

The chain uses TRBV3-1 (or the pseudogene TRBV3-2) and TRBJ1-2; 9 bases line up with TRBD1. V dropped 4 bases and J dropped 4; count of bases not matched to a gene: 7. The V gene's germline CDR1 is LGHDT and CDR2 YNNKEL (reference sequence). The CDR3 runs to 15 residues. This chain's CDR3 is CASSLLTGGTYGYTF. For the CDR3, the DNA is TGTGCCAGCAGCCTCTTGACAGGGGGGACCTATGGCTACACCTTC.

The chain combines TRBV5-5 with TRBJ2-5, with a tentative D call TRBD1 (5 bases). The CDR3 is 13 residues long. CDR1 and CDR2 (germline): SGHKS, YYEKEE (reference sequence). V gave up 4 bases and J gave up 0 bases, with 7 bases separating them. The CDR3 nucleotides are TGTGCCAGCAGCCAGGGCCACCAAGAGACCCAGTACTTC. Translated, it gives CASSQGHQETQYF.

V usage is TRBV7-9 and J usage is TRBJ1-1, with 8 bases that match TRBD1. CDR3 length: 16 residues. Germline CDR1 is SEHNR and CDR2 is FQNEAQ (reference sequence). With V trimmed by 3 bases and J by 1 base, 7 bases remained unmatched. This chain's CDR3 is CASSLQGASPNTEAFF. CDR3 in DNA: TGTGCCAGCAGCTTGCAGGGGGCCTCACCGAACACTGAAGCTTTCTTT.

The CDR3 spells CASSQETGLINYGYTF. In DNA, the CDR3 is TGTGCCAGCAGCCAAGAAACAGGGCTAATCAACTATGGCTACACCTTC. The gene calls are TRBV4-2 and TRBJ1-2; D might be TRBD1 (6 bases). Germline CDR1 LGHNA, CDR2 YNFKEQ. Trimming removed 0 bases from V and 2 bases from J, with 13 bases in between. The length of the CDR3 is 16 residues.

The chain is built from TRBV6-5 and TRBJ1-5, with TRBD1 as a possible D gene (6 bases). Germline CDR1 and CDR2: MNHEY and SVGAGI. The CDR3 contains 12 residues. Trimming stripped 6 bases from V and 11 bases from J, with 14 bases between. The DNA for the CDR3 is TGTGCCAGCAGGGGGGCCCCCCAGGCCCAGCATTTT. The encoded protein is CASRGAPQAQHF.

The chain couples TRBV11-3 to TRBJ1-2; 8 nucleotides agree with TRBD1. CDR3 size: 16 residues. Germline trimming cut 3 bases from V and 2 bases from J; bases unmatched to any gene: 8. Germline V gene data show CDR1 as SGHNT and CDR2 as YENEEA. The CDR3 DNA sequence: TGTGCCAGCAGCTTTGGTACAGGGGGTGGGAACTATGGCTACACCTTC. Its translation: CASSFGTGGGNYGYTF.

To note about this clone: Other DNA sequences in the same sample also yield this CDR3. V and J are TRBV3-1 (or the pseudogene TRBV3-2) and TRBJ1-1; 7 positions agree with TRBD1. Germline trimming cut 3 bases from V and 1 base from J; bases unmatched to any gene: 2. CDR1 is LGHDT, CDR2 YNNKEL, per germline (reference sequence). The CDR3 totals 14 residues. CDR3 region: CASSHRTGNTEAFF. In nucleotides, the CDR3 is TGTGCCAGCAGCCACAGGACAGGGAACACTGAAGCTTTCTTT.

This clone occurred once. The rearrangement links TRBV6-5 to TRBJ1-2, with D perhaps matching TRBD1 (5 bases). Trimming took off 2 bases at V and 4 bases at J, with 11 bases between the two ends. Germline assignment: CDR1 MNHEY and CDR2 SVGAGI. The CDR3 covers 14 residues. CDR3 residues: CASSYAPDSYGYTF. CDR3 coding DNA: TGTGCCAGCAGTTACGCCCCCGACAGCTATGGCTACACCTTC.

CDR3 sequence reads: CASLESDRAYEQYF. CDR3 in DNA: TGTGCCAGCTTAGAATCGGATCGGGCCTACGAGCAGTACTTC. This sequence joins TRBV28 and TRBJ2-7; D remains ambiguous. CDR3 length: 14 amino acids. The germline gives CDR1 MDHEN, CDR2 SYDVKM. The ends were cut back, 8 bases at V and 2 bases at J, with 16 bases in the middle.

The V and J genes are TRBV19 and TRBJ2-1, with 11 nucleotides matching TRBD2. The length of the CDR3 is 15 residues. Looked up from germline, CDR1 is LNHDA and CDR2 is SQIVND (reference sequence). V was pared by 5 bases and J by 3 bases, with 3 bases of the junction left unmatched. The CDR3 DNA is TGTGCCAGTAGTGCCGGGACTAGCGGCTACAATGAGCAGTTCTTC. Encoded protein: CASSAGTSGYNEQFF. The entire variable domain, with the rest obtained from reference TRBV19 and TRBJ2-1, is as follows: DGGITQSPKYLFRKEGQNVTLSCEQNLNHDAMYWYRQDPGQGLRLIYYSQIVNDFQKGDIAEGYSVSREKKESFPLTVTSAQKNPTAFYLCASSAGTSGYNEQFFGPGTRLTVL.

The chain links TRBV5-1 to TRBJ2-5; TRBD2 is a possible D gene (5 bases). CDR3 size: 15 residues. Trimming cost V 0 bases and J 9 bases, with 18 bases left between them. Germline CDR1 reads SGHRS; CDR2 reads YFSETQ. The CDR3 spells CASSLDQLGTGAQYF. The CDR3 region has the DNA TGCGCCAGCAGCTTGGATCAGTTGGGCACCGGGGCCCAGTACTTC.